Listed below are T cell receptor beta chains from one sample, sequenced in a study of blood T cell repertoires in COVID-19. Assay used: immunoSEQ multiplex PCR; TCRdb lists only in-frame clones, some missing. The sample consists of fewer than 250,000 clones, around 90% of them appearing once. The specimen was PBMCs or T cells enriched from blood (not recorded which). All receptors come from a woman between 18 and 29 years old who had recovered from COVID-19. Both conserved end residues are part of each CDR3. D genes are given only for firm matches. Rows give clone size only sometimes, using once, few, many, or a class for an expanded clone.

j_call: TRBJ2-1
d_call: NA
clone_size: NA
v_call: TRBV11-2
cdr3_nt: TGTGCCAGCAGCTTTGGTGCAGGGAGGTACAATGAGCAGTTCTTC
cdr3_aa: CASSFGAGRYNEQFF

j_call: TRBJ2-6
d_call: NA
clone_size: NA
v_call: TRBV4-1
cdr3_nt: TGCGCCAGCAGCCAAGATCCAGGAACCCCCGGGGCCAACGTCCTGACTTTC
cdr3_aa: CASSQDPGTPGANVLTF

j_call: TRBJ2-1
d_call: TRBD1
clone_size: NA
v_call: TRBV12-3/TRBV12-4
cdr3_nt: TGTGCCAGCAGTTTAAACAGGGGCCATGAGCAGTTCTTC
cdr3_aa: CASSLNRGHEQFF

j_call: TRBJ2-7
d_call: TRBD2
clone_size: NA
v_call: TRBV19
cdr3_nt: TGTGCCAGTGCCCCCGGGGGGGTTAGTACCTACGAGCAGTACTTC
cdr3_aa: CASAPGGVSTYEQYF

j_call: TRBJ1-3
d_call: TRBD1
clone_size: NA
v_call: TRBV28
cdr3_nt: TGTGCCAGCTGGAAGGGGGACAGGGTTGTCTCTGGAAACACCATATATTTT
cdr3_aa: CASWKGDRVVSGNTIYF

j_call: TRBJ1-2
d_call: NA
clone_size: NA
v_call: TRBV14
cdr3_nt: TGTGCCAGCACCCGAAACAGTAACTATGGCTACACCTTC
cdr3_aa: CASTRNSNYGYTF

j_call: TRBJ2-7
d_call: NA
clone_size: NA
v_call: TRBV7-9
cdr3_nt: TGTGCCAGCAGCTTAGACTTGCGTAATTCCTACGAGCAGTACTTC
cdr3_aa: CASSLDLRNSYEQYF

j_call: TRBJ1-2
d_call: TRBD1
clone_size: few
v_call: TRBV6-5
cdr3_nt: TGTGCCAGCAGCTCGACAGGGAGAGGGAACTATGGCTACACCTTC
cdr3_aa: CASSSTGRGNYGYTF

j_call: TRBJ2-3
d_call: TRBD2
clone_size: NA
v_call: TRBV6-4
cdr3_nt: TGTGCCAGCAGTACTAGCGCGGGCACAGATACGCAGTATTTT
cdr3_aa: CASSTSAGTDTQYF

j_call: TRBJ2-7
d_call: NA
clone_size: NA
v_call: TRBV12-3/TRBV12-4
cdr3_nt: TGTGCCAGCAGTCGAGACTACTACGAGCAGTACTTC
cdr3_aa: CASSRDYYEQYF

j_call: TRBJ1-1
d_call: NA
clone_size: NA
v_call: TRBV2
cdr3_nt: TGTGCCAGCATAAGGGGTTATAGCACTGAAGCTTTCTTT
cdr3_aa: CASIRGYSTEAFF

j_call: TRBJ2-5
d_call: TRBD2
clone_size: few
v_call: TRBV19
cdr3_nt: TGTGCCAGTAGTAAACTAGCGGGGGAAGAGACCCAGTACTTC
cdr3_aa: CASSKLAGEETQYF

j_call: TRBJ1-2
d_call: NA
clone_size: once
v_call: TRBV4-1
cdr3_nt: TGCGCCAGCAGCCAAGTTAGGCGAGGGGAGGGCTATGGCTACACCTTC
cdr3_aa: CASSQVRRGEGYGYTF

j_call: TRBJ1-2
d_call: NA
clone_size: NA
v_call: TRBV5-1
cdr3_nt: TGCGCCAGCAGCCCGGGGACTGAGACGGGCTACACCTTC
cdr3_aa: CASSPGTETGYTF

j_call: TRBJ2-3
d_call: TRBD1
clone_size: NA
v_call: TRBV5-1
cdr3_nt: TGCGCCAGCAGCTGGAGGACAGGGGGCACAGATACGCAGTATTTT
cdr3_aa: CASSWRTGGTDTQYF

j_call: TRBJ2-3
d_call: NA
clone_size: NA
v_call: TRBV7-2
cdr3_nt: TGTGCCAGCAGCTTAGCGCTAACAGGGAGCACAGATACGCAGTATTTT
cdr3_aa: CASSLALTGSTDTQYF

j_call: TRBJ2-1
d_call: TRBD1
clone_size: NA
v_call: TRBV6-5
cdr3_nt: TGTGCCAGCAGTTACTCGAGGACAGGGGTAATGAATGAGCAGTTCTTC
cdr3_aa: CASSYSRTGVMNEQFF

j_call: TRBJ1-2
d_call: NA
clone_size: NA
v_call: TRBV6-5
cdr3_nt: TGTGCCAGCAGGGACAGACAAGTTCCCTATGGCTACACCTTC
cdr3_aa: CASRDRQVPYGYTF

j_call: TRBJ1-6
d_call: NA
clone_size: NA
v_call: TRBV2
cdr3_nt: TGTGCCAGCCCCGAGGGAGTGCAGAGCTCCTATAATTCACCCCTCCACTTT
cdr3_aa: CASPEGVQSSYNSPLHF

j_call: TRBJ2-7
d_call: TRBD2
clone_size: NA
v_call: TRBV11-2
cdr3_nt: TGTGCCAGCAGCTTAGCAGTAGTAGCGGGGGAAGGGTACGAGCAGTACTTC
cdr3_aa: CASSLAVVAGEGYEQYF

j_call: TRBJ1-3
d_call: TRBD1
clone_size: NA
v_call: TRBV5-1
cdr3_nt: TGCGCCAGCAGCCGGGACAGGGCGCCTGGAAACACCATATATTTT
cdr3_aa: CASSRDRAPGNTIYF

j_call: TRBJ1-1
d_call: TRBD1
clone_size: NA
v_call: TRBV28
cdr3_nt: TGTGCCAGCAGTCCCCTGGGCAGGGGGCTATACGAAGCTTTCTTT
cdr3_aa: CASSPLGRGLYEAFF

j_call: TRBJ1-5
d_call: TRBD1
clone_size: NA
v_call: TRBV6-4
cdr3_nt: TGTGCCAGCAGGTCCGGGGACAGGAATCAGCCCCAGCATTTT
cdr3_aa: CASRSGDRNQPQHF

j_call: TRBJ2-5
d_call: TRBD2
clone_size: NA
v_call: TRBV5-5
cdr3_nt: TGTGCCAGCAGCTCAGACGCCAGCGGGGGGCGGGAGACCCAGTACTTC
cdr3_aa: CASSSDASGGRETQYF

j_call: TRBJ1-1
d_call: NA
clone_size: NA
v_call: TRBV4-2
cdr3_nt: TGTGCCAGCAGCCAAGACACCGGACAGAACACTGAAGCTTTCTTT
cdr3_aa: CASSQDTGQNTEAFF

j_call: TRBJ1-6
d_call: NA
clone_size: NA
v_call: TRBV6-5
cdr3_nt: TGTGCCAGCAGTCCCCGGGACAACTCACCCCTCCACTTT
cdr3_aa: CASSPRDNSPLHF

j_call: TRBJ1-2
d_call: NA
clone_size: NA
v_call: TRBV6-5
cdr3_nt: TGTGCCAGCAGTTACGGCTATACTCGAGGGAACTATGGCTACACCTTC
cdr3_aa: CASSYGYTRGNYGYTF

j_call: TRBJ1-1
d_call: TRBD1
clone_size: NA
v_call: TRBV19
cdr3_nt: TGTGCCAGGAGACAGGGGGAGGACACTGAAGCTTTCTTT
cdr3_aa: CARRQGEDTEAFF

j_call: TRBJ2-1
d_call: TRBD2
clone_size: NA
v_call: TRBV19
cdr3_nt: TGTGCCAGTAGTATCTCCACGGGAGGGAATGAGCAGTTCTTC
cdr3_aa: CASSISTGGNEQFF

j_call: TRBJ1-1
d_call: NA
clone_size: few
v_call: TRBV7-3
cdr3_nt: TGTGCCAGCTCCCCCAGCGGACCTATTGGTGGTGAAGCTTTCTTT
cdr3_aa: CASSPSGPIGGEAFF

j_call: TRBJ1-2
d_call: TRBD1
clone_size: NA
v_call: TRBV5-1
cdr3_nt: TGCGCCAGCAGCTTGGGACAGGGTCCCCTCGGTTCCTATGGCTACACCTTC
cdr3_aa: CASSLGQGPLGSYGYTF

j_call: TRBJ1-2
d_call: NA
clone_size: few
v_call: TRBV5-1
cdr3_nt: TGCGCCAGCAGTTCTGAACCTCCAGGGTGGGCCTATGGCTACACCTTC
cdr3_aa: CASSSEPPGWAYGYTF

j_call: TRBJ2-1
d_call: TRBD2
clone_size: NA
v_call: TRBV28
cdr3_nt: TGTGCCAGCAGTTTATGCCGGCCTAGCGGGGATTGTGAGCAGTTCTTC
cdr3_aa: CASSLCRPSGDCEQFF

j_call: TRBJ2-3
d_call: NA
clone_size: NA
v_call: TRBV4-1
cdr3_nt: TGCGCCAGCAGCCAACTGGACACCGACACAGATACGCAGTATTTT
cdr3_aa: CASSQLDTDTDTQYF

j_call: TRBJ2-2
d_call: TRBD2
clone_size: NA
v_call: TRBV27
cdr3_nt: TGTGCCAGCAGTGCCCTAGCGGGGGGGCCTTCCCGCGAGGAGCTGTTTTTT
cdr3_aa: CASSALAGGPSREELFF

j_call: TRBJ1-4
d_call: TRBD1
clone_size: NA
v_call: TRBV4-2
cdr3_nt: TGTGCCAGCAGCCCGAGTCGGACAGGGGGCATCTCAACTAATGAAAAACTGTTTTTT
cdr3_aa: CASSPSRTGGISTNEKLFF

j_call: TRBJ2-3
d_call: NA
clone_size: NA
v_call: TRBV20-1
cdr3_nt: TGCAGTGCCAACTTAGATACGCAGTATTTT
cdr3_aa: CSANLDTQYF

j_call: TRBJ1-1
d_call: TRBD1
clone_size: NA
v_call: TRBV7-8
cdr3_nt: TGTGCCAGCAGCCCTACGGACAGGTTGGGGACTGAAGCTTTCTTT
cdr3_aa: CASSPTDRLGTEAFF

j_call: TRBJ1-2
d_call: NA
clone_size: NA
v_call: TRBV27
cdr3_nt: TGTGCCAGCAGTTACGGGGATGGTGGTTATGGCTACACCTTC
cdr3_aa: CASSYGDGGYGYTF

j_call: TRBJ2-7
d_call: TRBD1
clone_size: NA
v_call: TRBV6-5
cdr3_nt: TGTGCCAGCAGTTCCACCGGGACAGTGCGGTACGAGCAGTACTTC
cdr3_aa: CASSSTGTVRYEQYF

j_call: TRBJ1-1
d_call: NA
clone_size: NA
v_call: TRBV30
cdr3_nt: TGTGCCTGGAGTGTAGGACCTAAGGGGACTGAAGCTTTCTTT
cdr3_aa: CAWSVGPKGTEAFF

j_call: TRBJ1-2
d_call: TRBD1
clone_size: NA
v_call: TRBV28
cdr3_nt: TGTGCCAGCAGTTTGCAGGGGGCCCCGGGTGGCTACACCTTC
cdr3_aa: CASSLQGAPGGYTF

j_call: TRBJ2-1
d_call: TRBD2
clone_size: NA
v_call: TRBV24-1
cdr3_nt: TGTGCCACCAGTGCACGGGGGGGCCTGAATGAGCAGTTCTTC
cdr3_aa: CATSARGGLNEQFF

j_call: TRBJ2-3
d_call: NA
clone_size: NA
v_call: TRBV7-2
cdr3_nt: TGTGCCAGCAGCTCATCCTCCCTCGGTTTGACAGATACGCAGTATTTT
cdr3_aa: CASSSSSLGLTDTQYF

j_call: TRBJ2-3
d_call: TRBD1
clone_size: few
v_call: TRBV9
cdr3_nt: TGTGCCAGCAGCCCCGCCGGGACAGCTGGCACAGATACGCAGTATTTT
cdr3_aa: CASSPAGTAGTDTQYF

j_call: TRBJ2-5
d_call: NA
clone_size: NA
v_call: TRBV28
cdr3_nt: TGTGCCAGCAGTTTGTCACAGATCCCCGGGACCCAGTACTTC
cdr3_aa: CASSLSQIPGTQYF

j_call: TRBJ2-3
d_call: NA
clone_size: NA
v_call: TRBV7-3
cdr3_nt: TGTGCCAGCGGGTCTGGTGCGGCAGATACGCAGTATTTT
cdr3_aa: CASGSGAADTQYF

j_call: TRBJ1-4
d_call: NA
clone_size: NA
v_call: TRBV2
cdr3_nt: TGTGCCAGCAGTGATCAGGCCCCTGCAACTAATGAAAAACTGTTTTTT
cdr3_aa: CASSDQAPATNEKLFF

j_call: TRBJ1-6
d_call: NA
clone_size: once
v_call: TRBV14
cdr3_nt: TGTGCCAGCAGCTCCGACAGGTATAATTCACCCCTCCACTTT
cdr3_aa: CASSSDRYNSPLHF

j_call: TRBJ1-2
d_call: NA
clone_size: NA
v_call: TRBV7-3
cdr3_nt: TGTGCCAGCAGCTTAACAGGGGCGGATGGCTACACCTTC
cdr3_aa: CASSLTGADGYTF

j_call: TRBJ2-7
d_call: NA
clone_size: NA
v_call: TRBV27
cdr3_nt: TGTGCCAGCCAGGGTGTCTCCTCCTACGAGCAGTACTTC
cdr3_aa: CASQGVSSYEQYF

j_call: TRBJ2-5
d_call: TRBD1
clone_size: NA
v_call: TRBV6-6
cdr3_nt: TGTGCCAGCAAAGTCGGGACAGGGGGTGTAGAGACCCAGTACTTC
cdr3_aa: CASKVGTGGVETQYF

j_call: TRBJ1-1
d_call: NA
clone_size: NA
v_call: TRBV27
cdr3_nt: TGTGCCAGCAGAAGAGAGGGCACTGAAGCTTTCTTT
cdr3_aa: CASRREGTEAFF